A selection of T cell receptor beta chains follows, all from one sample in a study of identical twins. Each CDR3 protein gets one entry after TCRdb re-called the 5' RACE reads with MiXCR. Of 350,000 to 450,000 distinct CDR3 sequences listed, under 20% were seen once; the top ten hold around 10%. Sequenced input: naive T cells sorted from blood. Source of these receptors: a man aged 45 to 65 in good health. Each CDR3 is given with its conserved first and last residue. D genes are given only for firm matches. Size is omitted from some rows. Given values are once, few, many or a class for expanded clones.

J	size	D	V	CDR3	DNA
TRBJ2-7	.	TRBD2	TRBV20-1	CSARRGLAGEQYF	TGCAGTGCTAGACGGGGACTAGCGGGGGAGCAGTACTTC
TRBJ2-7	.	.	TRBV18	CASSPIRPYEQYF	TGTGCCAGCTCACCAATCCGACCCTACGAGCAGTACTTC
TRBJ2-3	few	.	TRBV10-3	CAIRHSPGTDTQYF	TGTGCCATTCGTCATTCGCCAGGCACAGATACGCAGTATTTT
TRBJ2-3	few	TRBD1	TRBV7-9	CASSPQGQGVADTQYF	TGTGCCAGCAGCCCGCAGGGACAGGGGGTTGCAGATACGCAGTATTTT
TRBJ2-5	many	TRBD1	TRBV9	CASSAQTGAETQYF	TGTGCCAGCAGCGCCCAAACAGGGGCAGAGACCCAGTACTTC
TRBJ2-2	many	.	TRBV25-1	CASSEYPLGPGELFF	TGTGCCAGCAGTGAATATCCCTTAGGTCCGGGGGAGCTGTTTTTT
TRBJ2-1	.	.	TRBV12-3/TRBV12-4	CASSTTRGASYNEQFF	TGTGCCAGCAGTACCACCAGGGGAGCCTCCTACAATGAGCAGTTCTTC
TRBJ2-3	many	TRBD2	TRBV20-1	CSATREGKTDTQYF	TGCAGTGCAACCCGGGAGGGGAAAACAGATACGCAGTATTTT
TRBJ2-1	few	TRBD2	TRBV12-3/TRBV12-4	CASRKSGGAIHEQFF	TGTGCCAGCAGGAAAAGCGGGGGGGCGATTCATGAGCAGTTCTTC
TRBJ2-7	many	TRBD2	TRBV12-3/TRBV12-4	CASRPGLAETYEQYF	TGTGCCAGCAGGCCAGGACTAGCGGAAACCTACGAGCAGTACTTC
TRBJ2-5	once	.	TRBV5-4	CASSIAGTQETQYF	TGTGCCAGCAGCATCGCCGGGACTCAAGAGACCCAGTACTTC
TRBJ2-3	.	.	TRBV27	CASSPPGVTQYF	TGTGCCAGCAGCCCCCCGGGAGTTACGCAGTATTTT
TRBJ2-7	.	.	TRBV10-2	CASSSPASGTYEQYF	TGCGCCAGCAGTTCCCCGGCCAGCGGTACCTACGAGCAGTACTTC
TRBJ2-7	.	.	TRBV5-5	CASGSSLYEQYF	TGTGCCAGCGGTAGTTCTTTGTACGAGCAGTACTTC
TRBJ2-3	.	TRBD1	TRBV5-1	CASSWGQGTNTQYF	TGCGCCAGCAGCTGGGGACAGGGCACAAATACGCAGTATTTT
TRBJ2-5	few	TRBD1	TRBV28	CASQTPGGAIETQYF	TGTGCCAGTCAAACCCCAGGGGGCGCGATAGAGACCCAGTACTTC
TRBJ2-2	.	.	TRBV18	CASSLGTLYLSGGELFF	TGTGCCAGCTCACTAGGGACATTATACCTATCAGGCGGGGAGCTGTTTTTT
TRBJ2-7	few	.	TRBV12-3/TRBV12-4	CASSLAQGHSYEQYF	TGTGCCAGCAGTTTAGCCCAGGGTCACTCCTACGAGCAGTACTTC
TRBJ2-1	once	TRBD2	TRBV28	CASSLEREYNEQFF	TGTGCCAGCAGTTTAGAGCGGGAGTACAATGAGCAGTTCTTC
TRBJ2-5	few	.	TRBV15	CATSRVNRMVETQYF	TGTGCCACCAGCAGAGTGAACAGAATGGTGGAGACCCAGTACTTC
TRBJ2-7	few	.	TRBV12-3/TRBV12-4	CASSALDYEQYF	TGTGCCAGCAGCGCCCTGGATTACGAGCAGTACTTC
TRBJ2-7	many	.	TRBV7-2	CASSPDTISYEQYF	TGTGCCAGCAGCCCCGACACAATCTCCTACGAGCAGTACTTC
TRBJ2-1	few	.	TRBV7-9	CASSGAGQFF	TGTGCCAGCAGCGGGGCAGGGCAGTTCTTC
TRBJ1-4	once	.	TRBV2	CASSEAWATNEKLFF	TGTGCCAGCAGTGAAGCGTGGGCAACTAATGAAAAACTGTTTTTT
TRBJ2-3	few	.	TRBV4-1	CASSHSRGGSTDTQYF	TGCGCCAGCAGCCACTCGCGAGGGGGAAGCACAGATACGCAGTATTTT
TRBJ2-5	few	.	TRBV7-2	CASSLGGDETQYF	TGTGCCAGCAGCTTAGGCGGGGACGAGACCCAGTACTTC
TRBJ1-1	many	.	TRBV27	CASSTGGTEAFF	TGTGCCAGCAGTACGGGGGGGACTGAAGCTTTCTTT
TRBJ2-1	.	.	TRBV9	CASSGGGSVGIEQFF	TGTGCCAGCAGCGGAGGGGGTAGTGTCGGCATTGAGCAGTTCTTC